The 27 T cell receptor beta chains listed next were all sequenced from one sample in a study of blood T cells in healthy people across ages. For the second PCR, which ran for about 6 to 11 cycles, a sample-barcoded 5' primer and a J-beta primer mix were used. TCRdb re-derived calls from the 5' RACE reads in MiXCR, one entry per CDR3 protein. The table shows about 1.6 million distinct CDR3 sequences, with around 35% occurring only once. The sequencing input was blood. The receptors come from a woman between 25 and 40 years old in good health.

This clonotype came up a few times. The gene calls are TRBV29-1 and TRBJ1-1; 9 nucleotides line up with TRBD1. Germline values: CDR1 SQVTM, CDR2 ANQGSEA. This CDR3 comprises 13 residues. J gave up 5 bases and V 5 bases, and 6 bases lay outside the gene matches. Written as DNA, the CDR3 is TGCAGCGTTCCGAACAGGGGGCAAACTGAAGCTTTCTTT. Its translation: CSVPNRGQTEAFF.

This clonotype was observed at least ten times. This rearrangement joins TRBV5-1 to TRBJ2-1; possibly TRBD2 for D (6 bases). CDR1 is SGHRS and CDR2 is YFSETQ in the germline V gene. Between the trimmed V and J ends, which lost 4 bases and 7 bases, there was a span of 18 bases. This CDR3 is 15 amino acids long. The CDR3 coding sequence is TGCGCCAGCAGCAGACAACTAGGGGCGGGGAATGAGCAGTTCTTC. Protein sequence: CASSRQLGAGNEQFF.

For this clonotype: The junction departs from germline at one end; a sequencing error may be responsible. The chain joins TRBV10-3 to TRBJ1-1; D unclear. CDR1 is ENHRY, CDR2 SYGVKD, per germline. The CDR3 extends over 13 amino acids. Here the CDR3 reads CAIGEQLNTEAFF. The CDR3 DNA reads TGTGCCATCGGTGAACAGCTGAACACTGAAGCTTTCTTT.

This clonotype was recorded many times. The V gene is TRBV9, the J gene TRBJ2-5; 14 positions match TRBD2. The J call may be incorrect, as the DNA end agrees better with TRBJ2-7. This CDR3 contains 14 residues. Germline V gene lookup returns CDR1 SGDLS and CDR2 YYNGEE. In DNA form, the CDR3 reads TGTGCCAGCAGCGCGGGACTAGCGGGAGTCGAGCAGTACTTC. Protein product: CASSAGLAGVEQYF.

This clonotype was counted a few times. This rearrangement joins TRBV3-1 to TRBJ2-7; no definite D call. The CDR3 is 13 residues long. Per the germline V gene, CDR1 is LGHDT and CDR2 is YNNKEL (reference sequence). The V end was cut by 1 base, the J end by 6 bases, with 10 bases between. CDR3 protein: CASSQVNSAEQYF. CDR3 DNA sequence: TGTGCCAGCAGCCAAGTCAACTCCGCCGAGCAGTACTTC.

Notes on this clonotype: This may be a read error: a much more frequent sequence differs by one nucleotide. No DNA is shown, since the ends of the CDR3 on it are uncertain; the CDR3 is the one TCRdb lists. The gene calls are TRBV5-5 and TRBJ2-1. Germline values: CDR1 SGHKS, CDR2 YYEKEE (reference sequence). With termini counted, the CDR3 has 15 amino acids. CDR3 region: CASSVAGGAYNERFF.

This chain connects TRBV12-3 or TRBV12-4 to TRBJ1-5; D uncertain. The ends were cut back, 5 bases at V and 2 bases at J, with 13 bases in the middle. This CDR3 contains 15 residues. The CDR3 here is CASSAGPFRNQPQHF. The CDR3 nucleotides read TGTGCCAGCAGTGCGGGCCCCTTTCGCAATCAGCCCCAGCATTTT.

The CDR3 nucleotides are TGTGCCAGCTCACCGACAGGGGAGATGTACGAGCAGTACTTC. This codes for CASSPTGEMYEQYF. V gene TRBV18 combines with J gene TRBJ2-7; 8 nucleotides align to TRBD1. The length of the CDR3 is 14 residues. Germline V lookup: CDR1 KGHSH, CDR2 LQKENI. V trimming: 3 bases; J trimming: 4 bases; junction bases outside the gene matches: 5.

The V and J genes are TRBV20-1 and TRBJ2-1; a possible D gene is TRBD1 (6 bases). The CDR3 covers 17 residues. V dropped 1 base and J dropped 4 bases, with 20 bases sitting between them. Germline values: CDR1 DFQATT, CDR2 SNEGSKA (reference sequence). This CDR3 reads CSARVSQGRDGYNEQFF. In DNA form, the CDR3 reads TGCAGTGCTAGAGTATCACAGGGTCGGGATGGATACAATGAGCAGTTCTTC.

In DNA, the CDR3 is TGTGCCAGCAGCTTGCTGGATCGGGCAGGGAATGGCTACACCTTC. Translation: CASSLLDRAGNGYTF. The chain combines TRBV7-9 with TRBJ1-2; D possibly corresponds to TRBD1 (5 bases). The CDR3 is 15 amino acids. CDR1 SEHNR and CDR2 FQNEAQ come from the germline V gene (reference sequence). The ends were cut back, 3 bases at V and 6 bases at J, with 17 bases in the middle.

This clonotype was seen repeatedly, ten times or more. The junction differs from germline at one of its ends, possibly a read error. The genes are TRBV5-1 and TRBJ2-5; D is tentatively TRBD1 or TRBD2 (7 bases each). Germline assignment: CDR1 SGHRS and CDR2 YFSETQ. The CDR3 runs to 14 residues. CDR3 in amino acids: CASSSRGGQETQYF. The CDR3 DNA follows: TGTGCCAGCAGTTCCAGGGGGGGGCAAGAGACCCAGTACTTC.

This clonotype was recorded only once. The J gene is TRBJ2-2, the V gene TRBV10-2; D is ambiguous. V was cut by 7 bases and J by 0 bases, with 12 bases left in between. From germline, CDR1 is WSHSY and CDR2 SAAADI. The CDR3 is made up of 15 amino acids. CDR3 DNA sequence: TGCGCCAGCAAGGCCGGCTCCGCGAACACCGGGGAGCTGTTTTTT. It translates to CASKAGSANTGELFF.

About this clonotype itself: A much larger clone is a single base away; this may be a read error. The V gene is TRBV29-1, the J gene TRBJ2-7, with D perhaps matching TRBD2 (6 bases). The CDR3 contains 12 residues. Germline CDR1 SQVTM, CDR2 ANQGSEA. In DNA form, the CDR3 reads TGCAGCGTTGAGGGACTGAACTACAAGCAGTACTTC. Protein: CSVEGLNYKQYF.

A few counts support this clonotype. The rearrangement links TRBV7-9 to TRBJ1-1, with D hard to call. The CDR3 totals 16 residues. The ends were cut back, 5 bases at V and 4 bases at J, with 20 bases in the middle. Germline CDR1 and CDR2: SEHNR and FQNEAQ (reference sequence). The CDR3 spells CASSIDAVKAGTEAFF. In DNA, the CDR3 is TGTGCCAGCAGCATAGACGCGGTAAAGGCGGGCACTGAAGCTTTCTTT.

The CDR3 sequence: CSASQGWTEAFF. Here the CDR3 DNA reads TGCAGTGCTAGTCAGGGGTGGACTGAAGCTTTCTTT. The V and J genes are TRBV20-1 and TRBJ1-1, with D perhaps matching TRBD1 (6 bases). CDR3 length equals 12 residues. Germline V gives CDR1 DFQATT, CDR2 SNEGSKA (reference sequence). V lost 3 bases to trimming and J lost 5 bases, with 10 bases between them.

The V and J genes are TRBV4-1 and TRBJ2-3; D may be TRBD1 or TRBD2 (5 bases each). Trimming pared 1 base from V and 1 base from J, leaving 12 bases between. CDR1 and CDR2 from the germline V gene are MGHRA and YSYEKL. The CDR3 has 16 residues. CDR3: CASSQVPGAGTDTQYF. The CDR3 DNA is TGCGCCAGCAGCCAAGTACCCGGGGCCGGCACAGATACGCAGTATTTT.

In regard to this clonotype: Relative to the germline gene, one junction end is altered; a read error may explain this. J is TRBJ1-1 and V is TRBV12-3 or TRBV12-4, with TRBD1 identical over 8 bases. This CDR3 has 14 residues. CDR3 protein: CASSIQGGGTEAFF. As DNA, the CDR3 is TGCGCCAGCAGCATACAGGGGGGCGGCACTGAAGCTTTCTTT.

A word on this clonotype: Just one base apart from a much larger clone, this may be a read error. The CDR3 loop reads CASSLGTDAYNEQFF. The CDR3 nucleotides are TGTGCCAGCAGTTTAGGGACAGACGCCTACAATGAGCAGTTCTTC. The chain carries TRBV27 and TRBJ2-1, with 7 bases aligning to TRBD1. Germline CDR1 MNHEY, CDR2 SMNVEV (reference sequence). J gave up 2 bases and V 2 bases, and 3 bases lay outside the gene matches. This CDR3 is 15 amino acids long.

This clonotype was seen more than once but under ten times. The chain carries TRBV6-2 or TRBV6-3 and TRBJ2-3, with D possibly being TRBD2 (5 bases). This CDR3 region has 14 residues. Per germline, CDR1 MNHEY and CDR2 SVGEGT. The V and J ends lost 6 bases and 6 bases respectively, with 16 bases between them. The CDR3 region is CASSLNGVPDTQYF. The DNA for the CDR3 is TGTGCCAGCAGCCTAAACGGGGTCCCCGATACGCAGTATTTT.

This clonotype occurred a few times. The chain uses TRBV10-3 and TRBJ2-5; perhaps TRBD2 as D (5 bases). The CDR3 contains 16 residues. Trimming cost V 2 bases and J 2 bases, with 15 bases left between them. The V gene's germline CDR1 is ENHRY and CDR2 SYGVKD. The CDR3 loop is CAISELIASGQETQYF. DNA for the CDR3: TGTGCCATCAGTGAGCTGATAGCGTCGGGGCAAGAGACCCAGTACTTC.

This clonotype was detected ten times or more. This rearrangement joins TRBV29-1 to TRBJ2-1, with TRBD1 as a possible D gene (6 bases). Germline V CDR1 and CDR2: SQVTM, ANQGSEA. The CDR3 runs to 13 residues. V lost 4 bases and J lost 0, with 7 bases in between. The CDR3 reads CSVVTGSYNEQFF. The CDR3 DNA sequence: TGCAGCGTTGTGACAGGCTCCTACAATGAGCAGTTCTTC.

This chain joins TRBV5-1 and TRBJ2-7; 8 bases agree with TRBD1. With V trimmed by 2 bases and J by 7 bases, 11 bases remained unmatched. This CDR3 region has 15 residues. Per germline, CDR1 SGHRS and CDR2 YFSETQ. The chain's CDR3 is CASSFGDRSVGEQYF. DNA for the CDR3: TGCGCCAGCAGCTTCGGGGACAGGTCAGTGGGGGAGCAGTACTTC. Complete variable domain (other parts from reference TRBV5-1 and TRBJ2-7): KAGVTQTPRYLIKTRGQQVTLSCSPISGHRSVSWYQQTPGQGLQFLFEYFSETQRNKGNFPGRFSGRQFSNSRSEMNVSTLELGDSALYLCASSFGDRSVGEQYFGPGTRLTVT.

This clonotype came up many times. The CDR3: CSVAGGQGYTF. In DNA form, the CDR3 reads TGCAGCGTGGCGGGGGGGCAAGGCTACACCTTC. The rearrangement links TRBV29-1 to TRBJ1-2; D might be TRBD1 (6 bases). Germline V gene lookup returns CDR1 SQVTM and CDR2 ANQGSEA. Trimming pared 6 bases from V and 8 bases from J, leaving 13 bases between. The CDR3 has 11 residues.

This clonotype was counted many times. This rearrangement joins TRBV7-6 to TRBJ2-7; D remains unclear. The CDR3 contains 14 residues. From germline, CDR1 is SGHVS and CDR2 FNYEAQ. Trimming left V 1 base short and J 0 bases short, with 7 bases between. For the CDR3, the DNA is TGTGCCAGCAGCTTAGAGTTTCGCTCCTACGAGCAGTACTTC. Its protein is CASSLEFRSYEQYF.

This clonotype showed up just a few times. The chain joins TRBV27 to TRBJ2-7, with a tentative D call TRBD2 (6 bases). The CDR3 totals 14 residues. The germline gives CDR1 MNHEY, CDR2 SMNVEV (reference sequence). The V gene lost 3 bases and the J gene lost 6 bases, with 15 bases spanning the gap. CDR3 loop: CASSFRAGPGEQYF. The CDR3 DNA follows: TGTGCCAGCAGTTTTAGGGCGGGGCCGGGCGAGCAGTACTTC.

This sequence joins TRBV20-1 and TRBJ2-5, with 10 bases matching TRBD1. The CDR3 has 13 residues. The germline V gene encodes CDR1 DFQATT and CDR2 SNEGSKA (reference sequence). Trimming removed 7 bases from V and 2 bases from J; junction bases left unmatched: 4. This CDR3 reads CSVPGQGQETQYF. Written as DNA, the CDR3 is TGCAGTGTTCCGGGACAGGGGCAAGAGACCCAGTACTTC.

This clonotype was detected only a few times. The V call is TRBV5-1, the J call TRBJ2-1; 7 nucleotides align to TRBD2. The CDR3 consists of 15 residues. V dropped 4 bases and J dropped 4; count of bases not matched to a gene: 8. Germline assignment: CDR1 SGHRS and CDR2 YFSETQ. CDR3 region: CASSVASGKYNEQFF. In nucleotides, the CDR3 is TGCGCCAGCAGCGTGGCTAGCGGAAAGTACAATGAGCAGTTCTTC.